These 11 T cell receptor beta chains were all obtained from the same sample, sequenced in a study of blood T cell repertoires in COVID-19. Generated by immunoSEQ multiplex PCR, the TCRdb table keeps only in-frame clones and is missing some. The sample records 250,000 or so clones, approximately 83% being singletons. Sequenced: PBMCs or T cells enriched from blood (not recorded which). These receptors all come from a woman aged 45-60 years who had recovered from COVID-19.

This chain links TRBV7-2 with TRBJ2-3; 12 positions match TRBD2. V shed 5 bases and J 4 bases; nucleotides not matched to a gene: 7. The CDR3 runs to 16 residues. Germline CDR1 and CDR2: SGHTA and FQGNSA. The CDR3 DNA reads TGTGCCAGCAGCCCGACTAGCGGGAGTCGGTCAGATACGCAGTATTTT. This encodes CASSPTSGSRSDTQYF.

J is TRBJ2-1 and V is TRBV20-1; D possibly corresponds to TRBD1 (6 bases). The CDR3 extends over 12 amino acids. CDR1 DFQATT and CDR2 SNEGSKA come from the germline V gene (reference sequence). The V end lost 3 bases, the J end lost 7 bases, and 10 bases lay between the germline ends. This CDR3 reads CSASSRGNEQFF. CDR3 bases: TGCAGTGCTAGTTCGAGGGGGAATGAGCAGTTCTTC.

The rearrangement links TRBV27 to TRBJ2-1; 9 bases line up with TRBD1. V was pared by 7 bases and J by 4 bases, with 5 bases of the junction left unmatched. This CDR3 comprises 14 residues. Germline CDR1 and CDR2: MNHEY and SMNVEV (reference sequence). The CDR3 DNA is TGTGCCAGCAAACCGGGACAGGGTTACAATGAGCAGTTCTTC. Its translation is CASKPGQGYNEQFF.

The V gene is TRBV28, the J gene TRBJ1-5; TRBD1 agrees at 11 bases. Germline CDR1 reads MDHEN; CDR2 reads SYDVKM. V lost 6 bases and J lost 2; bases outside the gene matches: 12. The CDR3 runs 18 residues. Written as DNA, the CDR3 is TGTGCCAGCAGCCCGTGGGGACAGGGGGATTCAGGCAATCAGCCCCAGCATTTT. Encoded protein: CASSPWGQGDSGNQPQHF.

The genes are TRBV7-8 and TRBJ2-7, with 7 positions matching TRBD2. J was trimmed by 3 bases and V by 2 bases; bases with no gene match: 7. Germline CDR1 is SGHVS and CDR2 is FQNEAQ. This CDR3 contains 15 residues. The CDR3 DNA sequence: TGTGCCAGCAGCTTAAGGCGGACTAGAATCTACGAGCAGTACTTC. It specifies CASSLRRTRIYEQYF.

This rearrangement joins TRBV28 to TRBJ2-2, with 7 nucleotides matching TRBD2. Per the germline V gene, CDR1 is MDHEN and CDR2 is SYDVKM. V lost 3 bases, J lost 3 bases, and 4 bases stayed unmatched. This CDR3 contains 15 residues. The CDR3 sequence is CASSLGGADTGELFF. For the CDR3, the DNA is TGTGCCAGCAGTTTGGGAGGGGCCGACACCGGGGAGCTGTTTTTT.

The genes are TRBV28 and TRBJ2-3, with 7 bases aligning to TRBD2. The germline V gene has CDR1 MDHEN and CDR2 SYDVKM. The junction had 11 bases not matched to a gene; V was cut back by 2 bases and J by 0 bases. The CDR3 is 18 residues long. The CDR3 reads CASSLVGASGTSTDTQYF. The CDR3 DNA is TGTGCCAGCAGTTTAGTTGGGGCTAGCGGTACTAGCACAGATACGCAGTATTTT.

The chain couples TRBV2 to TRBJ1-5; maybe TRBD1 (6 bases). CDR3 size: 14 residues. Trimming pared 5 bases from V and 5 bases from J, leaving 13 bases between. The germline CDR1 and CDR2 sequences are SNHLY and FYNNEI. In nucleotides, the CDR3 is TGTGCCAGCAGTAAGGGGAGGGGGGATCAGCCCCAGCATTTT. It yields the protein CASSKGRGDQPQHF.

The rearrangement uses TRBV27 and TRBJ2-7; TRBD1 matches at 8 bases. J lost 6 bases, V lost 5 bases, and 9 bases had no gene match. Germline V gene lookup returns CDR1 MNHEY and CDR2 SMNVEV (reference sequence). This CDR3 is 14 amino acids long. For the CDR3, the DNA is TGTGCCAGCAGTCTGGACAGGGTCAATCCCGAGCAGTACTTC. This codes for CASSLDRVNPEQYF.

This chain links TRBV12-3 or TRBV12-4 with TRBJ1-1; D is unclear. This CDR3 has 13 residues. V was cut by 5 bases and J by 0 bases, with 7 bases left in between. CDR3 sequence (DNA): TGTGCCAGCAGTCCCCTGTTGAACACTGAAGCTTTCTTT. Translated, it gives CASSPLLNTEAFF.

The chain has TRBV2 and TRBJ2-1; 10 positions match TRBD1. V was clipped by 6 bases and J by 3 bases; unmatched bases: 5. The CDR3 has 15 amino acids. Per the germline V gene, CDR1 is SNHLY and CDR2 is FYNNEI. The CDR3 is CASSKDRGDYNEQFF. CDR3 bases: TGTGCCAGCAGCAAGGACAGGGGGGACTACAATGAGCAGTTCTTC. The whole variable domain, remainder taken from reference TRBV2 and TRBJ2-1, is EPEVTQTPSHQVTQMGQEVILRCVPISNHLYFYWYRQILGQKVEFLVSFYNNEISEKSEIFDDQFSVERPDGSNFTLKIRSTKLEDSAMYFCASSKDRGDYNEQFFGPGTRLTVL.